A selection of T cell receptor beta chains follows, all from one sample in a study of T cell responses to AZD1222 COVID-19 vaccine. The protocol was immunoSEQ multiplex PCR, while the TCRdb copy is restricted to in-frame clones and leaves out a portion. Found here are 90,000 to 150,000 clones, 70% to 90% of them singletons; the top ten hold approximately 16%. Sequencing used peripheral blood, obtained 28 days after the second AZD1222 dose. Receptor source: an adult who received the AZD1222 COVID-19 vaccine. Each CDR3 is given with its conserved first and last residue. Fields, in order: V gene, J gene, D gene, clone size, CDR3 protein, CDR3 DNA. The D gene is left open where the match is weak. The size field is filled for only some rows; it gives once, few, many or a size class.

TRBV6-1	TRBJ1-3	-	once	CASSVSTEHSGNTIYF	TGTGCCAGCAGTGTCTCGACAGAGCACTCTGGAAACACCATATATTTT
TRBV24-1	TRBJ2-6	-	-	CATSDRKEVAGANVLTF	TGTGCCACCAGTGATCGAAAGGAGGTGGCTGGGGCCAACGTCCTGACTTTC
TRBV28	TRBJ1-1	-	-	CASSLWGAGGGVDTEAFF	TGTGCCAGCAGCCTATGGGGGGCTGGGGGAGGAGTAGACACTGAAGCTTTCTTT
TRBV7-2	TRBJ1-1	-	-	CASSLGWANGEAFF	TGTGCCAGCAGCTTAGGGTGGGCGAACGGTGAAGCTTTCTTT
TRBV5-1	TRBJ2-3	-	-	CASSLGVGTYSTEYF	TGCGCCAGCAGCTTGGGTGTTGGGACCTATAGCACTGAGTATTTT
TRBV5-8	TRBJ1-2	TRBD1	-	CASRDRAVGYTF	TGTGCCAGCCGTGACAGGGCTGTTGGCTACACCTTC
TRBV24-1	TRBJ1-5	-	-	CATSDSVGDSNQPQHF	TGTGCCACCAGTGATTCAGTCGGGGATAGCAATCAGCCCCAGCATTTT
TRBV28	TRBJ1-1	-	-	CASRAQNTEAFF	TGTGCCAGCCGGGCGCAGAACACTGAAGCTTTCTTT
TRBV28	TRBJ1-1	-	-	CASRQGGGTEAFF	TGTGCCAGCAGACAGGGAGGGGGAACTGAAGCTTTCTTT
TRBV18	TRBJ2-1	TRBD2	-	CASSFPGLGIHNEQFF	TGTGCCAGCTCCTTTCCGGGACTAGGGATACACAATGAGCAGTTCTTC
TRBV7-9	TRBJ1-2	TRBD1	-	CASSPTGDGYTF	TGTGCCAGCAGCCCAACAGGGGATGGCTACACCTTC
TRBV30	TRBJ2-1	TRBD2	-	CAWSRGGRADEQFF	TGTGCCTGGAGTAGAGGCGGGAGGGCCGATGAGCAGTTCTTC
TRBV4-3	TRBJ1-4	-	-	CASSQDEGANEKLFF	TGCGCCAGCAGCCAAGATGAGGGTGCTAATGAAAAACTGTTTTTT
TRBV19	TRBJ2-3	TRBD2	-	CASSIGASGGTDTQYF	TGTGCCAGTAGTATCGGCGCTAGCGGGGGCACAGATACGCAGTATTTT
TRBV3-1/TRBV3-2	TRBJ2-3	TRBD2	-	CASSQGGTSGLTDTQYF	TGTGCCAGCAGCCAAGGAGGGACTAGCGGACTCACAGATACGCAGTATTTT
TRBV28	TRBJ2-1	TRBD2	-	CASSFGLAGGLWDIHSMSEQFF	TGTGCCAGCAGTTTCGGTCTAGCGGGAGGGCTCTGGGATATACACTCAATGAGTGAGCAGTTCTTC
TRBV5-5	TRBJ2-3	-	-	CASILQDWETDTQYF	TGTGCCAGCATACTACAGGACTGGGAGACAGATACACAGTATTTT
TRBV2	TRBJ1-5	TRBD1	-	CASPRTADRVFLSF	TGTGCCAGCCCCCGGACGGCGGACAGGGTTTTTCTCAGTTTT
TRBV6-5	TRBJ1-4	TRBD1	few	CASSEGQASSKLFF	TGTGCCAGCAGCGAGGGACAGGCCTCTAGCAAACTGTTTTTT
TRBV5-4	TRBJ1-4	TRBD1	-	CASSSPTGEGEKLFF	TGTGCCAGCAGCTCTCCGACAGGGGAAGGAGAAAAACTGTTTTTT
TRBV27	TRBJ2-7	TRBD1	-	CASSFGTGIYEQYF	TGTGCCAGCAGCTTTGGGACAGGGATCTACGAGCAGTACTTC
TRBV6-5	TRBJ2-7	-	many	CARPQVPPMHEQYF	TGTGCCAGGCCGCAGGTACCCCCGATGCACGAGCAGTACTTC
TRBV4-2	TRBJ1-1	-	-	CASSQGTMNTEAFF	TGTGCCAGCAGCCAAGGAACTATGAACACTGAAGCTTTCTTT
TRBV5-4	TRBJ1-2	TRBD1	once	CASSLGQGAGYGYTF	TGTGCCAGCAGCTTAGGACAGGGGGCAGGCTATGGCTACACCTTC
TRBV3-1/TRBV3-2	TRBJ2-7	-	-	CASSQGLGRSYEQYF	TGTGCCAGCAGCCAAGGGCTCGGGCGATCCTACGAGCAGTACTTC
TRBV28	TRBJ1-5	TRBD1	-	CASSFYAGGIQPQHF	TGTGCCAGCAGTTTTTATGCAGGGGGCATTCAGCCCCAGCATTTT
TRBV11-2	TRBJ2-7	-	-	CASGRNYEQYF	TGTGCCAGCGGAAGGAACTACGAGCAGTACTTC
TRBV21-1	TRBJ2-7	-	-	CASSHGAGTGAEQYF	TGTGCCAGCAGCCACGGAGCCGGGACAGGGGCCGAGCAGTACTTC
TRBV5-1	TRBJ2-7	-	-	CASSLQGIRYEQYF	TGCGCCAGCAGCTTGCAGGGTATTCGGTACGAGCAGTACTTC
TRBV11-3	TRBJ1-1	-	once	CASSLAENTEAFF	TGTGCCAGCAGCTTAGCAGAGAACACTGAAGCTTTCTTT
TRBV9	TRBJ1-2	TRBD1	-	CASSGTGGDYGYTF	TGTGCCAGCAGCGGAACAGGGGGCGACTATGGCTACACCTTC
TRBV6-6	TRBJ2-1	TRBD2	-	CASSPWGGERGNNEQFF	TGTGCCAGCAGTCCCTGGGGGGGTGAGCGGGGGAACAATGAGCAGTTCTTC
TRBV3-1/TRBV3-2	TRBJ2-1	-	-	CASSQDGRYSYNEQFF	TGTGCCAGCAGCCAAGATGGGCGTTATTCCTACAATGAGCAGTTCTTC
TRBV30	TRBJ2-3	-	-	CAWSTGTDTQYF	TGTGCCTGGAGCACGGGGACAGATACGCAGTATTTT
TRBV21-1	TRBJ1-4	-	-	CARLLSTNEKLFF	TGTGCCAGACTACTCTCAACTAATGAAAAACTGTTTTTT
TRBV6-1	TRBJ2-5	TRBD1	-	CASSAGTAPPKETQYF	TGTGCCAGCAGTGCCGGGACAGCTCCTCCGAAAGAGACCCAGTACTTC
TRBV28	TRBJ2-4	-	-	CASSLPQSSRGIQYF	TGTGCCAGCAGTTTGCCTCAGAGTAGCCGGGGCATTCAGTACTTC